These 13 T cell receptor beta chains originate from one sample sequenced in a study of CD8 T cells in ankylosing spondylitis. TCRdb fed the 5' RACE reads into MiXCR, producing one record per CDR3 protein. The repertoire holds about 800,000 distinct CDR3 sequences, with roughly 12% as singletons. Whole-study findings and limits: Ankylosing spondylitis blood appeared to be characterized by a TCR beta motif of eight highly homologous variants.

The antigens for these receptors are not known. Sample: blood, either unsorted or a sorted T cell fraction (not recorded which). The receptors originated from a male donor with ankylosing spondylitis.

V usage is TRBV10-3 and J usage is TRBJ2-1; possible D gene TRBD2, 5 bases. The V gene's germline CDR1 is ENHRY and CDR2 SYGVKD. V lost 3 bases and J 0 bases, leaving 18 bases between the germline ends. The CDR3 loop spans 18 amino acids. The CDR3 is CAISEPTNGLLSYNEQFF. As DNA, the CDR3 is TGTGCCATCAGTGAACCAACCAACGGACTCCTCTCCTACAATGAGCAGTTCTTC.

This clonotype was found a few times. V gene TRBV18 combines with J gene TRBJ1-2; D is uncertain. The CDR3 totals 15 residues. The V gene's germline CDR1 is KGHSH and CDR2 LQKENI. V lost 2 bases, J lost 0 bases, and 10 bases lay in between. CDR3 loop: CASSPTTPANYGYTF. The CDR3 DNA is TGTGCCAGCTCACCAACAACGCCAGCTAACTATGGCTACACCTTC.

This clonotype was counted a few times. V is TRBV20-1 and J is TRBJ2-1; perhaps D is TRBD1 or TRBD2 (5 bases each). This CDR3 contains 15 residues. CDR1 and CDR2 (germline): DFQATT, SNEGSKA (reference sequence). V lost 5 bases, J lost 2 bases, and 16 bases lay in between. This CDR3 is CSAQYRRPPYNEQFF. The DNA of the CDR3 is TGCAGTGCTCAATACAGGAGGCCGCCCTACAATGAGCAGTTCTTC.

This chain joins TRBV5-1 and TRBJ1-2; a weak D match, TRBD1 (5 bases). Trimming left V 0 bases short and J 7 bases short, with 16 bases between. The CDR3 totals 15 residues. CDR1 SGHRS and CDR2 YFSETQ come from the germline V gene. CDR3 DNA: TGCGCCAGCAGCTTGGCCGGGGGGACCCGCGGTGGCTACACCTTC. This gives the protein CASSLAGGTRGGYTF.

This clonotype was detected only a few times. The chain uses TRBV29-1 and TRBJ2-7, with D tentatively TRBD2 (5 bases). Germline assignment: CDR1 SQVTM and CDR2 ANQGSEA. The CDR3 contains 13 residues. Trimming shortened V by 4 bases and J by 2 bases, and 12 bases separated the two germline ends. The CDR3 DNA follows: TGCAGCGTTGGCTCTGGGAGTCCCTACGAGCAGTACTTC. It translates to CSVGSGSPYEQYF.

This clonotype was counted at least ten times. J is TRBJ2-3 and V is TRBV20-1; D unresolved. Germline V lookup: CDR1 DFQATT, CDR2 SNEGSKA (reference sequence). The ends were cut back, 4 bases at V and 1 base at J, with 15 bases in the middle. CDR3 length equals 15 residues. CDR3 bases: TGCAGTGCTAATGGGCCCAGCGCCGGCACAGATACGCAGTATTTT. Protein: CSANGPSAGTDTQYF.

This chain joins TRBV7-2 and TRBJ2-7, with D possibly TRBD1 on 6 matching bases. Trimming stripped 6 bases from V and 6 bases from J, with 18 bases between. Germline V lookup: CDR1 SGHTA, CDR2 FQGNSA. This CDR3 spans 14 amino acids. The CDR3 DNA follows: TGTGCCAGCAGGTTTAGCCGACAGGCGATCGAGCAGTACTTC. Translating it yields CASRFSRQAIEQYF.

Worth noting for this clonotype: A read error may produce the germline difference seen at one junction end. CDR3 sequence reads: CASSQPRGEIGF. The CDR3 nucleotides are TGCGCCAGCAGCCAACCCCGGGGGGAGATTGGCTTC. The V and J genes are TRBV4-1 and TRBJ2-7; 7 bases agree with TRBD2. This CDR3 has 12 residues. Germline V gene lookup returns CDR1 MGHRA and CDR2 YSYEKL.

There are a few counts of this clonotype. This chain links TRBV3-1 with TRBJ2-1, with 10 bases that match TRBD1. The V gene's germline CDR1 is LGHDT and CDR2 YNNKEL (reference sequence). With V trimmed by 8 bases and J by 2 bases, 6 bases remained unmatched. The CDR3 extends over 15 amino acids. CDR3: CASAGGQGTYNEQFF. CDR3 nucleotides: TGTGCCAGCGCAGGGGGACAGGGGACCTACAATGAGCAGTTCTTC.

This clonotype was picked up many times. This chain links TRBV7-8 with TRBJ2-5; no reliable D call. Between the trimmed V and J ends, which lost 5 bases and 2 bases, there was a span of 12 bases. The CDR3 contains 14 residues. Germline V gene sequence: CDR1 SGHVS, CDR2 FQNEAQ. CDR3 bases: TGTGCCAGCAGCCCCCGACTCCCTCAAGAGACCCAGTACTTC. Translating it yields CASSPRLPQETQYF.

This clonotype was counted only a few times. The chain links TRBV5-1 to TRBJ2-6, with a weak D call TRBD1 (5 bases). The CDR3 is 14 residues long. Germline CDR1 reads SGHRS; CDR2 reads YFSETQ. With 6 bases removed from V and 0 bases from J, the gap between germline ends came to 7 bases. In DNA, the CDR3 is TGCGCCAGCACCGACAGCTCTGGGGCCAACGTCCTGACTTTC. Amino acid sequence: CASTDSSGANVLTF.

This clonotype was observed at least ten times. This chain links TRBV20-1 with TRBJ1-2, with 8 bases fitting TRBD1. The CDR3 spans 13 residues. Germline V CDR1 and CDR2: DFQATT, SNEGSKA (reference sequence). Germline trimming cut 7 bases from V and 4 bases from J; bases unmatched to any gene: 8. This CDR3 is CSVPDRAGYGYTF. The CDR3 DNA follows: TGCAGTGTGCCGGACAGGGCGGGCTATGGCTACACCTTC.

This sequence joins TRBV20-1 and TRBJ2-1, with 7 nucleotides matching TRBD2. Germline V gives CDR1 DFQATT, CDR2 SNEGSKA (reference sequence). V lost 6 bases and J lost 8; bases outside the gene matches: 19. The CDR3 runs 16 residues. CDR3 protein: CSANRLARPLSYEQFF. The CDR3 bases are TGCAGTGCGAATAGACTAGCAAGACCCCTAAGCTATGAGCAGTTCTTC.